These 8 T cell receptor beta chains were all obtained from the same sample, sequenced in a study of blood T cell repertoires in COVID-19. Some clones are missing from TCRdb's copy, which holds only in-frame ones; the method was immunoSEQ multiplex PCR. The sample records under 550,000 clones, approximately 90% being singletons. The sequenced sample was peripheral blood. The receptors were gathered from a man aged 18 to 30 with COVID-19, enrolled during active disease.

This clone has a single count. The CDR3 sequence: CASSFQGETQYF. CDR3 in DNA: TGTGCCAGCAGTTTCCAGGGAGAGACCCAGTACTTC. The chain links TRBV12-3 or TRBV12-4 to TRBJ2-5; possibly TRBD1 for D (5 bases). The CDR3 totals 12 residues. V lost 3 bases and J 4 bases, leaving 6 bases between the germline ends.

V gene TRBV12-3 or TRBV12-4 combines with J gene TRBJ2-7, with TRBD2 matching over 8 bases. The CDR3 is 13 amino acids. Trimming at V came to 8 bases and at J to 0 bases, leaving 3 bases not matched to a gene. CDR3 amino acids: CASAGGFSYEQYF. The CDR3 nucleotides read TGTGCCAGCGCGGGGGGATTCTCCTACGAGCAGTACTTC.

Only a few counts were recorded for this clone. The chain has TRBV7-9 and TRBJ2-7, with 12 bases lining up with TRBD2. Trimming removed 5 bases from V and 2 bases from J; junction bases left unmatched: 7. The germline CDR1 and CDR2 sequences are SEHNR and FQNEAQ (reference sequence). This CDR3 region has 16 residues. The CDR3 nucleotides read TGTGCCAGCAGCGTAGGCGCTAGCGGGAGGGCCTACGAGCAGTACTTC. Its protein product is CASSVGASGRAYEQYF.

J is TRBJ2-7 and V is TRBV4-1; D is unresolved. The V gene's germline CDR1 is MGHRA and CDR2 YSYEKL. V gave up 0 bases and J gave up 5 bases, with 14 bases separating them. The CDR3 totals 15 residues. The CDR3 loop reads CASSQDPLFQDEQYF. The CDR3 bases are TGCGCCAGCAGCCAAGACCCTCTGTTTCAGGACGAGCAGTACTTC.

This clone was counted a few times. Other DNA sequences in this sample translate to the same CDR3. The chain has TRBV2 and TRBJ1-5; tentative D call: TRBD1 (6 bases). The V gene lost 4 bases and the J gene lost 2 bases, with 6 bases spanning the gap. Germline V gives CDR1 SNHLY, CDR2 FYNNEI. The CDR3 covers 13 residues. This CDR3 is CASSGQGNQPQHF. CDR3 DNA sequence: TGTGCCAGCAGTGGACAGGGCAATCAGCCCCAGCATTTT.

The chain links TRBV24-1 to TRBJ1-5, with D perhaps TRBD1 (5 bases). Germline CDR1 reads KGHDR; CDR2 reads SFDVKD. V lost 3 bases to trimming and J lost 7 bases, with 12 bases between them. The CDR3 is 14 residues long. This CDR3 reads CATSDPGVEQPQHF. CDR3 DNA sequence: TGTGCCACCAGTGATCCGGGGGTGGAACAGCCCCAGCATTTT.

The chain employs TRBV5-1 and TRBJ2-1; D is ambiguous. Germline CDR1 and CDR2: SGHRS and YFSETQ. Trimming took 0 bases from V and 8 from J, leaving 12 bases between them. The CDR3 runs to 14 residues. As DNA, the CDR3 is TGCGCCAGCAGCTTGGCCGGTTTAGTCGATGAGCAGTTCTTC. Amino acid sequence: CASSLAGLVDEQFF.

In nucleotides, the CDR3 is TGTGCCAGCAAGAATTTACAGGATCAAGAGACCCAGTACTTC. Translation: CASKNLQDQETQYF. The chain employs TRBV6-5 and TRBJ2-5; a weak D match, TRBD1 (5 bases). This CDR3 comprises 14 residues. Germline values: CDR1 MNHEY, CDR2 SVGAGI. Trimming removed 7 bases from V and 2 bases from J, with 14 bases in between.